This entry lists 27 T cell receptor beta chains sequenced from one sample in a study of shared clonotypes between healthy human individuals. Repertoires were generated with immunoSEQ multiplex PCR, while TCRdb's copy carries only in-frame clones and drops some. The sample contains a few million clones, more than 80% of which appear only once. Sequencing was done on a sample of naive CD4+ T cells sorted from blood. Documented subset: CD45RA+ positively selected. These receptors were collected from a young man in good health.

The chain combines TRBV19 with TRBJ1-5; 9 nucleotides align to TRBD1. Per germline, CDR1 LNHDA and CDR2 SQIVND (reference sequence). CDR3 length equals 17 residues. Germline trimming cut 5 bases from V and 7 bases from J; bases unmatched to any gene: 15. The CDR3 coding sequence is TGTGCCAGTAGTCCAGCGCGGACAGGGGTAAGGGGACAGCCCCAGCATTTT. This gives the protein CASSPARTGVRGQPQHF.

The chain links TRBV7-2 to TRBJ1-2; D possibly corresponds to TRBD1 (6 bases). The CDR3 length is 13 residues. Germline V gives CDR1 SGHTA, CDR2 FQGNSA. The V end lost 5 bases, the J end lost 2 bases, and 9 bases lay between the germline ends. CDR3 nucleotide sequence: TGTGCCAGCAGCCGGGACACCAACTATGGCTACACCTTC. Its translation: CASSRDTNYGYTF.

This chain connects TRBV9 to TRBJ2-2; D may be TRBD1 (5 bases). With 0 bases removed from V and 5 bases from J, the gap between germline ends came to 11 bases. Germline assignment: CDR1 SGDLS and CDR2 YYNGEE. The CDR3 is made up of 15 amino acids. The CDR3 here is CASSVGGAQTGELFF. In nucleotides, the CDR3 is TGTGCCAGCAGCGTAGGTGGGGCACAGACCGGGGAGCTGTTTTTT.

The rearrangement links TRBV5-1 to TRBJ2-3; D is possibly TRBD2 (5 bases). Germline loops: CDR1 SGHRS, CDR2 YFSETQ. V was trimmed by 5 bases and J by 0 bases, leaving 13 bases between them. The length of the CDR3 is 15 residues. CDR3 sequence reads: CASRSKDSSTDTQYF. The DNA for the CDR3 is TGCGCCAGCAGGTCGAAGGACTCTAGCACAGATACGCAGTATTTT.

The gene calls are TRBV2 and TRBJ1-2; a weak D match, TRBD1 (6 bases). V was clipped by 7 bases and J by 4 bases, with 10 bases between them. The V gene's germline CDR1 is SNHLY and CDR2 FYNNEI. The CDR3 spans 12 residues. CDR3 sequence reads: CASNQGTYGYTF. The CDR3 nucleotides are TGTGCCAGCAACCAGGGGACCTATGGCTACACCTTC.

The chain has TRBV7-2 and TRBJ2-7; D is undetermined. The CDR3 covers 17 residues. Per germline, CDR1 SGHTA and CDR2 FQGNSA. Between the trimmed V and J ends, which lost 5 bases and 2 bases, there was a span of 22 bases. In nucleotides, the CDR3 is TGTGCCAGCAGCCCATTCTTATTGGTTAACCGGCCCTACGAGCAGTACTTC. Its protein product is CASSPFLLVNRPYEQYF. Full variable domain (rest looked up from reference TRBV7-2 and TRBJ2-7): GAGVSQSPSNKVTEKGKDVELRCDPISGHTALYWYRQSLGQGLEFLIYFQGNSAPDKSGLPSDRFSAERTGGSVSTLTIQRTQQEDSAVYLCASSPFLLVNRPYEQYFGPGTRLTVT.

The chain combines TRBV30 with TRBJ2-1; D gene ambiguous. The CDR3 runs 14 residues. Trimming cost V 4 bases and J 7 bases, with 17 bases left between them. The germline V gene has CDR1 GTSNPN and CDR2 SVGIG (reference sequence). In DNA form, the CDR3 reads TGTGCCTGGATCAGGTTTACGGCCACGAATGAGCAGTTCTTC. This translates into CAWIRFTATNEQFF.

This clone was found once. This sequence joins TRBV7-6 and TRBJ1-6; D possibly corresponds to TRBD1 (5 bases). CDR3 length equals 13 residues. Trimming took off 4 bases at V and 10 bases at J, with 11 bases between the two ends. In germline, CDR1 is SGHVS, CDR2 FNYEAQ. CDR3 DNA: TGTGCCAGCAGCTCCGCATGGGACTCACCCCTCCACTTT. Its protein product is CASSSAWDSPLHF.

V and J are TRBV5-1 and TRBJ1-2; the D is unclear. The V end was cut by 0 bases, the J end by 8 bases, with 8 bases between. This CDR3 comprises 12 residues. CDR1 SGHRS and CDR2 YFSETQ come from the germline V gene. CDR3 sequence reads: CASSLGEVGYTF. The CDR3 coding sequence is TGCGCCAGCAGCTTGGGTGAGGTCGGCTACACCTTC.

The chain combines TRBV27 with TRBJ1-3; perhaps TRBD1 as D (5 bases). The CDR3 extends over 14 amino acids. Germline V lookup: CDR1 MNHEY, CDR2 SMNVEV (reference sequence). V shed 2 bases and J shed 7 bases, with 12 bases lying between them. The CDR3 spells CASSLQGGSNTIYF. The CDR3 DNA is TGTGCCAGCAGTTTACAGGGCGGCAGCAACACCATATATTTT.

The CDR3 sequence: CASSSSPHADTQYF. In DNA, the CDR3 is TGCGCCAGCAGCTCCAGCCCCCACGCAGATACGCAGTATTTT. The chain recombines TRBV4-3 with TRBJ2-3; D is undetermined. CDR1 and CDR2 (germline): LGHNA, YSLEER. The CDR3 has 14 residues. Trimming took off 5 bases at V and 4 bases at J, with 13 bases between the two ends.

The J gene is TRBJ1-5, the V gene TRBV7-8; 8 bases are shared with TRBD1. The CDR3 is 14 amino acids. The J segment lost 2 bases and the V segment lost 4 bases, leaving 1 base of the junction unmatched. CDR1 SGHVS and CDR2 FQNEAQ come from the germline V gene. For the CDR3, the DNA is TGTGCCAGCAGCTCGACAGGGGGCAATCAGCCCCAGCATTTT. This encodes CASSSTGGNQPQHF.

The CDR3 is CASSPDSGTGIYEQYF. The DNA of the CDR3 is TGTGCCAGCAGCCCAGATTCGGGGACAGGGATCTACGAGCAGTACTTC. V gene TRBV5-4 combines with J gene TRBJ2-7; TRBD1 aligns across 9 bases. Germline V CDR1 and CDR2: SGHNT, YYREEE (reference sequence). The CDR3 extends over 16 amino acids. With V trimmed by 4 bases and J by 3 bases, 11 bases remained unmatched.

The chain uses TRBV7-9 and TRBJ2-4; D unclear. Germline V lookup: CDR1 SEHNR, CDR2 FQNEAQ (reference sequence). The germline V and J ends were trimmed by 5 bases and 5 bases, with 13 bases remaining between them. CDR3 length: 14 amino acids. The CDR3 spells CASSPNYNENIQYF. The CDR3, as DNA: TGTGCCAGCAGCCCTAACTACAACGAAAACATTCAGTACTTC.

This clone was detected a few times. The V and J genes are TRBV4-2 and TRBJ1-1; D gene unclear. The V end lost 0 bases, the J end lost 1 base, and 9 bases lay between the germline ends. Germline V gene lookup returns CDR1 LGHNA and CDR2 YNFKEQ. The CDR3 extends over 15 amino acids. CDR3 coding DNA: TGTGCCAGCAGCCAAGATTACCGACAGAACACTGAAGCTTTCTTT. Translating it yields CASSQDYRQNTEAFF.

In the case of this clone: This CDR3 is also generated by other DNA sequences in the sample. The J gene is TRBJ1-1, the V gene TRBV28; D is ambiguous. Trimming removed 1 base at V and 5 bases at J, with 5 bases between. The CDR3 runs 12 residues. CDR1 is MDHEN, CDR2 SYDVKM, per germline. The DNA for the CDR3 is TGTGCCAGCAGTTTATCCTTAACTGAAGCTTTCTTT. Encoded protein: CASSLSLTEAFF.

The chain recombines TRBV19 with TRBJ1-1; D is possibly TRBD1 (6 bases). The CDR3 loop spans 12 amino acids. The germline V and J ends were trimmed by 6 bases and 3 bases, with 8 bases remaining between them. Germline V gives CDR1 LNHDA, CDR2 SQIVND (reference sequence). CDR3 nucleotide sequence: TGTGCCAGTAGCAACAGGGACACTGAAGCTTTCTTT. This codes for CASSNRDTEAFF.

The V gene is TRBV7-2, the J gene TRBJ1-5; 9 bases are a match to TRBD1. From germline, CDR1 is SGHTA and CDR2 FQGNSA. This CDR3 has 15 residues. V shed 0 bases and J 6 bases; nucleotides not matched to a gene: 3. For the CDR3, the DNA is TGTGCCAGCAGCTTAGCGGGACAGGGTGGTCAGCCCCAGCATTTT. This encodes CASSLAGQGGQPQHF.

This clone came up once. This chain links TRBV4-1 with TRBJ2-2, with 7 bases that match TRBD2. The J segment lost 0 bases and the V segment lost 5 bases, leaving 6 bases of the junction unmatched. CDR1 is MGHRA and CDR2 is YSYEKL in the germline V gene. CDR3 length equals 16 residues. The CDR3 sequence is CASSFLAETNTGELFF. The CDR3 DNA reads as TGCGCCAGCAGCTTTCTAGCGGAAACGAACACCGGGGAGCTGTTTTTT.

This clone was seen a single time. This sequence joins TRBV5-1 and TRBJ2-4; D is tentatively TRBD1 or TRBD2 (6 bases each). The V end lost 4 bases, the J end lost 1 base, and 12 bases lay between the germline ends. This CDR3 contains 15 residues. The V gene's germline CDR1 is SGHRS and CDR2 YFSETQ. CDR3 bases: TGCGCCAGCAGCCACGAAGGGGGGGCCAAAAACATTCAGTACTTC. This encodes CASSHEGGAKNIQYF.

V is TRBV11-2 and J is TRBJ1-6; TRBD1 is a possible D gene (5 bases). Looked up from germline, CDR1 is SGHAT and CDR2 is FQNNGV. This CDR3 comprises 14 residues. V shed 4 bases and J shed 9 bases, with 13 bases lying between them. The CDR3 spells CASSSRQNSSPLHF. CDR3 coding DNA: TGTGCCAGCAGCTCGAGACAGAACTCTTCACCCCTCCACTTT.

This rearrangement joins TRBV7-9 to TRBJ2-1, with D hard to call. CDR1 and CDR2 (germline): SEHNR, FQNEAQ (reference sequence). CDR3 length: 13 amino acids. V was clipped by 2 bases and J by 5 bases, with 7 bases between them. CDR3 bases: TGTGCCAGCAGCTTAATAAGGAACAATGAGCAGTTCTTC. It encodes CASSLIRNNEQFF.

J is TRBJ2-7 and V is TRBV5-6; no definite D call. The CDR3 has 12 residues. Germline CDR1 reads SGHDT; CDR2 reads YYEEEE. V gave up 2 bases and J gave up 3 bases, with 6 bases separating them. In DNA form, the CDR3 reads TGTGCCAGCAGCTTAGCCCGCTACGAGCAGTACTTC. The encoded protein is CASSLARYEQYF.

The rearrangement links TRBV7-2 to TRBJ2-5; D remains unclear. Germline V gives CDR1 SGHTA, CDR2 FQGNSA. Trimming cost V 2 bases and J 6 bases, with 7 bases left between them. The CDR3 contains 12 residues. The CDR3 DNA is TGTGCCAGCAGCTTATTGATGCAGACCCAGTACTTC. This sequence encodes CASSLLMQTQYF.

About this clone: Possible read error: a much larger clone is one base away. The genes are TRBV6-1 and TRBJ2-7; D not certain. The V end lost 6 bases, the J end lost 2 bases, and 5 bases lay between the germline ends. CDR1 is MNHNS and CDR2 is SASEGT in the germline V gene. CDR3 size: 11 residues. CDR3 DNA: TGTGCCAGCAGCCCAGCCTACGAGCAGTACTTC. Its protein product is CASSPAYEQYF.

The chain carries TRBV5-4 and TRBJ2-5, with a possible D match to TRBD1 (5 bases). Trimming left V 7 bases short and J 3 bases short, with 13 bases between. The CDR3 extends over 13 amino acids. The V gene's germline CDR1 is SGHNT and CDR2 YYREEE (reference sequence). CDR3 nucleotide sequence: TGTGCCAGCCAGTGGGCCAGGGAAGAGACCCAGTACTTC. Residues: CASQWAREETQYF.

The rearrangement uses TRBV10-3 and TRBJ1-1; D not certain. V was shortened by 4 bases and J by 1 base, with 7 bases between the two germline ends. There are 13 residues in the CDR3. Germline CDR1 ENHRY, CDR2 SYGVKD. The CDR3 protein is CAISVAANTEAFF. The CDR3 coding sequence is TGTGCCATCAGTGTGGCAGCGAACACTGAAGCTTTCTTT.